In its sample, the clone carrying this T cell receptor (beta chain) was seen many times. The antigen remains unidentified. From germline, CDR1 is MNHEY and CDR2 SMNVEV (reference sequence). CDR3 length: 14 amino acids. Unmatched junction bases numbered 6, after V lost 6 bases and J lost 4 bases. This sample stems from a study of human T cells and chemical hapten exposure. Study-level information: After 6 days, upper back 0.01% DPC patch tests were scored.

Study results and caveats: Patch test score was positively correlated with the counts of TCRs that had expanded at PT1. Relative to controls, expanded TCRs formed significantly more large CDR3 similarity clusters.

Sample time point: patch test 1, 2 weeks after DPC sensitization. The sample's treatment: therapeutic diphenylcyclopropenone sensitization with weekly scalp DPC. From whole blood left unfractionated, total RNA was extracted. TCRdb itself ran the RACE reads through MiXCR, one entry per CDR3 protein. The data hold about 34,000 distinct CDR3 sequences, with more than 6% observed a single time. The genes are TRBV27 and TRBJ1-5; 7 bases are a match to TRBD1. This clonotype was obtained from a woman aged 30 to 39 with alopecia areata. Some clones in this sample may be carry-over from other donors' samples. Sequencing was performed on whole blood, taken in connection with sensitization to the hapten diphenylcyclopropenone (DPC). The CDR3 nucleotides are TGTGCCAGCAGCCAGGGGGTCCGAAATCAGCCCCAGCATTTT. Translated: CASSQGVRNQPQHF.